Each of the 9 T cell receptor beta chains below was sequenced from the same sample in a study of blood T cell repertoires in COVID-19. The assay was immunoSEQ multiplex PCR, and TCRdb's table has in-frame clones only and misses some. The sample shows about 410,000 clones, 89% of them seen only once. Sequenced: peripheral blood. These receptors all stem from a middle-aged woman with COVID-19, enrolled during active disease.

The gene calls are TRBV7-9 and TRBJ1-1; TRBD1 matches 10 bases. There are 15 residues in the CDR3. CDR1 is SEHNR and CDR2 is FQNEAQ in the germline V gene (reference sequence). Trimming cost V 6 bases and J 3 bases; bases outside gene matches: 7. CDR3 DNA: TGTGCCAGCAGGTTGACAGGGGGCTTTGACACTGAAGCTTTCTTT. Translation: CASRLTGGFDTEAFF.

The CDR3: CASSLRVAGGSDEQFF. In DNA form, the CDR3 reads TGTGCCAGCAGCCTCCGGGTAGCGGGGGGTTCGGATGAGCAGTTCTTC. This chain connects TRBV7-6 to TRBJ2-1; 10 bases line up with TRBD2. The V segment lost 5 bases and the J segment 8 bases; nucleotides outside the gene matches: 12. This CDR3 contains 16 residues. Germline V gene lookup returns CDR1 SGHVS and CDR2 FNYEAQ.

V usage is TRBV5-4 and J usage is TRBJ1-6; 7 positions agree with TRBD1. With 4 bases clipped from V and 14 bases from J, the junction kept 9 bases outside the gene matches. CDR1 is SGHNT, CDR2 YYREEE, per germline (reference sequence). The CDR3 spans 13 residues. The CDR3 DNA is TGTGCCAGCAGCAACAAACAGGGGAAGACCCTCCACTTT. Protein product: CASSNKQGKTLHF.

In this sample, this clone turned up a few times. The chain joins TRBV6-2 or TRBV6-3 to TRBJ1-2; the D gene is possibly TRBD1 (6 bases). There are 16 residues in the CDR3. V was clipped by 5 bases and J by 3 bases, with 19 bases between them. Germline-derived CDR1 and CDR2 are MNHEY and SVGEGT. As DNA, the CDR3 is TGTGCCAGCAGTCAGCCGCGACAGGCTTCGTACTATGGCTACACCTTC. Translated, it gives CASSQPRQASYYGYTF.

This rearrangement joins TRBV30 to TRBJ1-2; 7 positions agree with TRBD1. CDR1 and CDR2 from the germline V gene are GTSNPN and SVGIG (reference sequence). V was clipped by 0 bases and J by 7 bases; unmatched bases: 8. The CDR3 is 14 residues long. CDR3 in amino acids: CAWSVLVGTAGYTF. The CDR3 DNA reads TGTGCCTGGAGTGTACTCGTAGGGACAGCTGGCTACACCTTC.

The V call is TRBV18, the J call TRBJ1-2; a weak D match, TRBD1 (6 bases). The CDR3 extends over 15 amino acids. V was pared by 3 bases and J by 4 bases, with 15 bases between. The germline V gene has CDR1 KGHSH and CDR2 LQKENI. CDR3 protein: CASSPQRTDPYGYTF. CDR3 in DNA: TGTGCCAGCTCACCCCAAAGGACAGACCCCTATGGCTACACCTTC.

This clone appeared once. The rearrangement joins TRBV6-6 to TRBJ2-7, with D perhaps TRBD2 (6 bases). Germline CDR1 is MNHNY and CDR2 is SVGAGI (reference sequence). V lost 5 bases, J lost 2 bases, and 19 bases lay in between. The CDR3 spans 16 residues. The CDR3 bases are TGTGCCAGCAGTCGAAACAGGTTCGGGGGTACCTACGAGCAGTACTTC. Translated: CASSRNRFGGTYEQYF.

The chain carries TRBV30 and TRBJ2-5; TRBD1 aligns across 7 bases. Germline CDR1 and CDR2: GTSNPN and SVGIG (reference sequence). The junction had 9 bases not matched to a gene; V was cut back by 5 bases and J by 3 bases. CDR3 length: 14 residues. The CDR3 bases are TGTGCCTGGGAGGGGGCTGGCCATGAAGAGACCCAGTACTTC. This translates into CAWEGAGHEETQYF.

This clone was seen a single time. The chain recombines TRBV7-9 with TRBJ1-2, with TRBD1 matching over 11 bases. The ends lost 1 base at V and 6 bases at J; junction bases unmatched: 7. The germline V gene encodes CDR1 SEHNR and CDR2 FQNEAQ (reference sequence). The CDR3 runs 16 residues. CDR3 nucleotide sequence: TGTGCCAGCAGCTTAGGGGGCCGGACAGGGGGCGATGGCTACACCTTC. Its translation is CASSLGGRTGGDGYTF. Full variable domain (rest looked up from reference TRBV7-9 and TRBJ1-2): DTGVSQNPRHKITKRGQNVTFRCDPISEHNRLYWYRQTLGQGPEFLTYFQNEAQLEKSRLLSDRFSAERPKGSFSTLEIQRTEQGDSAMYLCASSLGGRTGGDGYTFGSGTRLTVV.